This TCR beta chain was profiled in a study of shared clonotypes between healthy human individuals. In the source study's methods: There were no quality scores in the junction-only immunoSEQ sequences, so filtering differed. The method was immunoSEQ multiplex PCR; TCRdb's version includes in-frame clones alone and lacks a portion of them. That table is the source of V, J and clone size, and D and trimming were worked out from the DNA. The profile shows about 520,000 clones, around 80% of them singletons. This CDR3 comprises 16 residues. V was shortened by 5 bases and J by 4 bases, with 17 bases between the two germline ends. CDR1 is SGHAT and CDR2 is FQNNGV in the germline V gene. Genomic DNA came from about 95 million PBMCs in unsorted samples.

The TCR was taken from a woman aged 40-49 years in good health. Some clones in this sample may be carry-over from other donors' samples. Input material: PBMCs. V is TRBV11-2 and J is TRBJ1-4; TRBD1 might be the D (6 bases). The CDR3 DNA reads TGTGCCAGCAGCCATCGTGCAGGGGACTTTAATGAAAAACTGTTTTTT. Encoded protein: CASSHRAGDFNEKLFF.